These 15 T cell receptor beta chains were all obtained from the same sample, sequenced in a study of PD-L1 blockade in urothelial cancer. Time point here: pretreatment peripheral blood. Clones were sequenced by immunoSEQ multiplex PCR, and TCRdb holds only the in-frame ones, with some missing. The sample carries 130,000 or so clones, approximately 88% recorded once. The sequences come from PBMCs, collected around atezolizumab (anti-PD-L1) treatment. All receptors derive from a man between 50 and 59 years old with urothelial cancer.

The chain carries TRBV6-5 and TRBJ2-1; D is possibly TRBD2 (5 bases). Trimming cost V 6 bases and J 0 bases, with 12 bases left between them. The CDR3 extends over 15 amino acids. CDR1 and CDR2 from the germline V gene are MNHEY and SVGAGI. CDR3 residues: CASRTSGTSYNEQFF. CDR3 coding DNA: TGTGCCAGCAGAACCAGCGGAACCTCCTACAATGAGCAGTTCTTC.

The J gene is TRBJ1-6, the V gene TRBV5-4; 7 bases fit TRBD1. Trimming removed 2 bases from V and 6 bases from J; junction bases left unmatched: 5. In germline, CDR1 is SGHNT, CDR2 YYREEE (reference sequence). The CDR3 is made up of 15 amino acids. CDR3 in DNA: TGTGCCAGCAGCTTTGGACAGGATCGTAATTCACCCCTCCACTTT. The encoded protein is CASSFGQDRNSPLHF.

V and J are TRBV18 and TRBJ1-2; D uncertain. This CDR3 spans 14 amino acids. Germline lookup yields CDR1 KGHSH and CDR2 LQKENI. Deletions cut 6 bases from V and 3 bases from J, with 14 bases between. The CDR3 sequence is CASSLDRGHYGYTF. The CDR3, as DNA: TGTGCCAGCTCCCTAGATCGAGGTCACTATGGCTACACCTTC.

The chain combines TRBV7-2 with TRBJ2-7; maybe TRBD1 (6 bases). Germline CDR1 SGHTA, CDR2 FQGNSA. V was shortened by 5 bases and J by 2 bases, with 19 bases between the two germline ends. The CDR3 totals 16 residues. The CDR3 region is CASSTRLGAGPYEQYF. The DNA for the CDR3 is TGTGCCAGCAGCACCCGTCTGGGGGCTGGACCCTACGAGCAGTACTTC.

The chain combines TRBV28 with TRBJ2-5, with 11 bases identical to TRBD2. Germline V lookup: CDR1 MDHEN, CDR2 SYDVKM. This CDR3 spans 17 amino acids. The V segment lost 6 bases and the J segment 4 bases; nucleotides outside the gene matches: 13. In DNA form, the CDR3 reads TGTGCCAGCAGATCGTCTAGCGGGAGGCCGGGGGGAGAGACCCAGTACTTC. This codes for CASRSSSGRPGGETQYF. Full variable domain (missing parts from reference TRBV28 and TRBJ2-5): DVKVTQSSRYLVKRTGEKVFLECVQDMDHENMFWYRQDPGLGLRLIYFSYDVKMKEKGDIPEGYSVSREKKERFSLILESASTNQTSMYLCASRSSSGRPGGETQYFGPGTRLLVL.

The rearrangement links TRBV9 to TRBJ2-7; D not resolved. Germline CDR1 and CDR2: SGDLS and YYNGEE. This CDR3 is 16 amino acids long. Trimming shortened V by 0 bases and J by 0 bases, and 13 bases separated the two germline ends. The CDR3: CASSVVANPLSYEQYF. The DNA of the CDR3 is TGTGCCAGCAGCGTAGTGGCAAACCCCCTCTCCTACGAGCAGTACTTC.

This chain joins TRBV7-8 and TRBJ2-1; a weak D match, TRBD2 (5 bases). Germline V lookup: CDR1 SGHVS, CDR2 FQNEAQ. The CDR3 contains 18 residues. Trimming removed 2 bases from V and 0 bases from J, with 17 bases in between. The chain's CDR3 is CASSLRLATGSSYNEQFF. In DNA, the CDR3 is TGTGCCAGCAGCTTAAGGTTGGCGACTGGGAGCTCCTACAATGAGCAGTTCTTC.

As to this clone: Relative to the germline gene, one junction end is altered; a read error may explain this. The chain joins TRBV6-5 to TRBJ2-3; 11 bases are shared with TRBD2. Germline CDR1 reads MNHEY; CDR2 reads SVGAGI. The CDR3 spans 13 residues. The CDR3 loop reads CASRINPGLAECF. The CDR3 bases are TGTGCCAGCAGGATTAACCCGGGACTAGCGGAGTGTTTT.

This chain's CDR3 is CASSLPTSGRAGSLNTQYF. Here the CDR3 DNA reads TGCGCCAGCAGCCTCCCGACTAGCGGGAGGGCCGGATCGTTAAATACGCAGTATTTT. The chain is built from TRBV5-1 and TRBJ2-3; 14 positions match TRBD2. This CDR3 region has 19 residues. CDR1 is SGHRS and CDR2 is YFSETQ in the germline V gene. Losses at the gene ends were 4 bases for V and 7 bases for J; bases not matched to a gene: 17.

V gene TRBV30 combines with J gene TRBJ1-3, with no clear D. This CDR3 is 16 amino acids long. Germline assignment: CDR1 GTSNPN and CDR2 SVGIG (reference sequence). The ends were cut back, 0 bases at V and 0 bases at J, with 12 bases in the middle. The CDR3 protein is CAWSVFGIASGNTIYF. CDR3 DNA sequence: TGTGCCTGGAGTGTATTCGGGATCGCCTCTGGAAACACCATATATTTT.

The chain recombines TRBV7-6 with TRBJ1-1, with 7 bases lining up with TRBD1. The CDR3 has 15 amino acids. Trimming at V came to 5 bases and at J to 2 bases, leaving 8 bases not matched to a gene. Germline V gives CDR1 SGHVS, CDR2 FNYEAQ. The CDR3 here is CASSKQGKLNTEAFF. DNA for the CDR3: TGTGCCAGCAGCAAACAGGGGAAGCTCAACACTGAAGCTTTCTTT.

J is TRBJ1-2 and V is TRBV27; the D gene is possibly TRBD1 (5 bases). The germline V gene has CDR1 MNHEY and CDR2 SMNVEV (reference sequence). Trimming removed 3 bases at V and 0 bases at J, with 20 bases between. The CDR3 is made up of 18 amino acids. The CDR3 coding sequence is TGTGCCAGCAGTTTGCAAGGGGTCCCACTTAAAGCTAACTATGGCTACACCTTC. Translating gives CASSLQGVPLKANYGYTF.

The chain uses TRBV5-1 and TRBJ2-5; D gene ambiguous. V was pared by 2 bases and J by 2 bases, with 7 bases between. The germline V gene encodes CDR1 SGHRS and CDR2 YFSETQ. This CDR3 contains 13 residues. DNA for the CDR3: TGCGCCAGCAGCTTTGGTCAGCAAGAGACCCAGTACTTC. Its translation is CASSFGQQETQYF.

This rearrangement joins TRBV4-1 to TRBJ1-5; 9 bases fit TRBD1. This CDR3 spans 16 amino acids. Germline V gives CDR1 MGHRA, CDR2 YSYEKL. V shed 4 bases and J 1 base; nucleotides not matched to a gene: 5. CDR3 sequence reads: CASSPQTGGSNQPQHF. The CDR3 nucleotides read TGCGCCAGCAGCCCCCAGACAGGGGGGAGCAATCAGCCCCAGCATTTT.

The CDR3 DNA reads TGCGCCAGCAGTCAATTATGGCAGGATTATAGCTACGAGCAGTACTTC. Translation: CASSQLWQDYSYEQYF. The chain joins TRBV23-1 to TRBJ2-7; no firm D call. TRBV23-1 is reported as an ORF; its role is uncertain. V lost 1 base and J 3 bases, leaving 16 bases between the germline ends. The CDR3 extends over 16 amino acids.